The T cell receptor (beta chain) described here comes from a study of vaccination and CD4 T cells after COVID-19. Across the study: Median time from second vaccine dose to sampling was less than 85 days (14 to 241). Stimulation of the cells used overlapping spike peptide pools from SARS-CoV-2 and from the common cold coronaviruses HCoV-NL63, HCoV-OC43 and HCoV-229E.

Researchers used the Oncomine TCR Beta short-read assay to sequence DNA from cultured CD4+ T cells. MiXCR, applied by TCRdb to the PCR reads, yields one record per CDR3 protein. The data contain about 17,000 distinct CDR3 sequences, 55% of them singletons. Sample treatment: 10-day PBMC culture with coronavirus spike peptide pools or control peptides (ViraFEST assay). Negative selection was the method that isolated CD4+ T cells after 10 days of culture. Findings and limits, study-wide: Researchers report that 304 of 307 vaccine-specific clones in convalescent patients proved spike mono-reactive.

As regards this clonotype: As yet, its antigen is unknown.

The sequenced material came from CD4+ T cells from blood, cultured in vitro. The receptor was derived from a human donor who had recovered from COVID-19.

This chain's CDR3 is CASRPLQGFAEAFF. The DNA for the CDR3 is TGTGCCAGCAGACCCTTACAGGGGTTCGCTGAAGCTTTCTTT. The gene calls are TRBV27 and TRBJ1-1, with 7 positions matching TRBD1. V shed 6 bases and J 6 bases; nucleotides not matched to a gene: 10. The CDR3 sequence is 14 residues long. CDR1 MNHEY and CDR2 SMNVEV come from the germline V gene (reference sequence).